Sequencing of this TCR beta chain was carried out in a study of blood T cells in healthy people across ages. The wider study: T cells yielded about one barcoded beta molecule per two cells through template switching.

Each of the donors had approximately 10 milliliters of peripheral blood drawn into EDTA-treated Vacutainer tubes. Every sample yielded at least 7 million isolated PBMCs. CDR1 and CDR2 (germline): MNHNY, SVGAGI (reference sequence). Losses at the gene ends were 6 bases for V and 9 bases for J; bases not matched to a gene: 8. CDR3 length: 14 amino acids. A sample-barcoded 5' primer and a J-beta primer mix were used in a second PCR of about 7 to 12 cycles. TCRdb reprocessed the 5' RACE reads with MiXCR, giving one entry per CDR3 protein. This sample yields some 920,000 distinct CDR3 sequences, of which around 54% are seen a single time; 20% to 25% belongs to the top ten. Study outcomes and limitations: Older age coincided with a roughly linear decline in TCR beta diversity per million T cells.

In regard to this clonotype: Antigen specificity is unknown.

This sequence joins TRBV6-6 and TRBJ1-5; 10 bases map to TRBD1. The sequence came from a woman in her sixties in good health. The specimen sequenced was blood. CDR3 bases: TGTGCCAGCAGAATGGGACAGGGGTGGAGGCCCCAGCATTTT. This translates into CASRMGQGWRPQHF.